This TCR beta chain was found in a study of OX40 agonist ivuxolimab in advanced cancers. Produced via immunoSEQ multiplex PCR; TCRdb's table is partial and in-frame only. The table has about 22,000 clones, roughly 84% seen once. The receptor comes from an adult with an advanced solid tumor such as melanoma, head and neck, liver or kidney cancer. Sequences were derived from CD4+ or CD8+ T cells sorted from blood, sampled in a trial of the OX40 agonist ivuxolimab.

The CDR3 protein is CSALDHYEQYF. The CDR3 DNA is TGCAGTGCACTCGACCACTACGAGCAGTACTTC. The gene calls are TRBV20-1 and TRBJ2-7; no clear D. V was clipped by 6 bases and J by 3 bases, with 9 bases between them. Germline-derived CDR1 and CDR2 are DFQATT and SNEGSKA (reference sequence). The CDR3 has 11 residues.